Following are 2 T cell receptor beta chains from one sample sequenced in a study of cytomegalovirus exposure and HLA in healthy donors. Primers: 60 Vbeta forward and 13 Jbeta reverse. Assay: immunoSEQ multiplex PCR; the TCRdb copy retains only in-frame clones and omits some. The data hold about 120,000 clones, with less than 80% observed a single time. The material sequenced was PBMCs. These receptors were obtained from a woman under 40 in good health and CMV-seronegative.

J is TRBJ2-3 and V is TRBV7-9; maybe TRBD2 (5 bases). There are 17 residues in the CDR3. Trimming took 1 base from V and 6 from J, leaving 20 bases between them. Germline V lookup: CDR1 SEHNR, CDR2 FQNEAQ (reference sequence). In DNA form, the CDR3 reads TGTGCCAGCAGCTTAGGTGGTGGGAGTCGGATGTGGGATACGCAGTATTTT. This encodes CASSLGGGSRMWDTQYF.

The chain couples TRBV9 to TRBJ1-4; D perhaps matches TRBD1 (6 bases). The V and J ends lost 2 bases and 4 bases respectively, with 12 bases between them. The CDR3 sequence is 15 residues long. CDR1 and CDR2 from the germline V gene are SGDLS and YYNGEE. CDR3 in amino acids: CASSVGTTRNEKLFF. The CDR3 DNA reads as TGTGCCAGCAGCGTTGGGACAACCCGTAATGAAAAACTGTTTTTT. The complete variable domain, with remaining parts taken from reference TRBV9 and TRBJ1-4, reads DSGVTQTPKHLITATGQRVTLRCSPRSGDLSVYWYQQSLDQGLQFLIQYYNGEERAKGNILERFSAQQFPDLHSELNLSSLELGDSALYFCASSVGTTRNEKLFFGSGTQLSVL.